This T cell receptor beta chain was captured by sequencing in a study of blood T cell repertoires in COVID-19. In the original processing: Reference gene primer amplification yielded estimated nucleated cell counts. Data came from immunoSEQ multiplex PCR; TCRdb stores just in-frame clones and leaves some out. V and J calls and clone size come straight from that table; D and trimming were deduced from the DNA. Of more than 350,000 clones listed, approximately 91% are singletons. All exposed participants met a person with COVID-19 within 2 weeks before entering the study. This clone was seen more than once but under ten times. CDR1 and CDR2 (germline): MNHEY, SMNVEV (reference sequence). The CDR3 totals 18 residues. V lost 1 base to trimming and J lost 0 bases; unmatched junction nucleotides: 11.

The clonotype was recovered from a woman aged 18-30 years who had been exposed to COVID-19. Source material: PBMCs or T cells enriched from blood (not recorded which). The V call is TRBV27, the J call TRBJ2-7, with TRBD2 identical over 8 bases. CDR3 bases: TGTGCCAGCAGTTTATTCGCCCGACTAGCGCCTAGCTCCTACGAGCAGTACTTC. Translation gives CASSLFARLAPSSYEQYF.